This T cell receptor beta chain emerged from a study of T-cell memory formation after mild COVID-19. Points from the study as a whole: Later expanders leaned CD4+, whereas day 15 to 85 contracting clones were balanced CD4/CD8.

TCRdb passed the 5' RACE reads through MiXCR, listing each CDR3 protein once. The profile shows a few hundred thousand distinct CDR3 sequences, roughly 17% of them singletons. The CDR3 consists of 14 residues. Germline CDR1 is SGHRS and CDR2 is YFSETQ. Trimming took 5 bases from V and 1 from J, leaving 10 bases between them. In the case of this clonotype: Its antigen is as yet unknown.

The receptor was isolated from a man between 18 and 29 years old who had mild COVID-19 (a few samples of this study predate the infection). Cell type and time point are not known. The chain is built from TRBV5-1 and TRBJ2-1; D gene uncertain. The material sequenced was PBMCs or a T cell subset sorted from them (not recorded which). CDR3 bases: TGCGCCAGCAGGACCTTACCTTCCTACAATGAGCAGTTCTTC. Encoded protein: CASRTLPSYNEQFF. The variable domain in full, with the rest retrieved from reference TRBV5-1 and TRBJ2-1, is KAGVTQTPRYLIKTRGQQVTLSCSPISGHRSVSWYQQTPGQGLQFLFEYFSETQRNKGNFPGRFSGRQFSNSRSEMNVSTLELGDSALYLCASRTLPSYNEQFFGPGTRLTVL.